A selection of T cell receptor beta chains follows, all from one sample in a study of T cells after posttransplantation cyclophosphamide. Using immunoSEQ multiplex PCR, the repertoire was profiled, and TCRdb retains in-frame clones only, with some absent. The repertoire consists of roughly 20,000 clones, with around 90% occurring once and the leading ten covering 7.3%. The sequences come from PBMCs, collected after allogeneic stem cell transplant with posttransplant cyclophosphamide. These receptors originate from a female patient in her 40s who received an allogeneic stem cell transplant from a related donor, was CMV-positive, and had no GVHD. Some T cells may have come from the graft donor. Each CDR3 is given with its conserved first and last residue. Fields, in order: clone size, V gene, D gene, J gene, CDR3 DNA, CDR3 protein. D genes are given only for firm matches. Size is stated for part of the rows, as once, few or many counts, or as a class when the clone is expanded.

>-|TRBV19|-|TRBJ2-5
TGTGCCAGTAGTAAAAGCATCCAAGAGACCCAGTACTTC
CASSKSIQETQYF
>-|TRBV28|-|TRBJ2-1
TGTGCCAGCAGTTTAGTCGCGGGAATCCCTTACAATGAGCAGTTCTTC
CASSLVAGIPYNEQFF
>-|TRBV7-2|-|TRBJ2-7
TGTGCCAGCAGCTTTACACCCGGGAGCTCCTACGAGCAGTACTTC
CASSFTPGSSYEQYF
>-|TRBV7-3|TRBD2|TRBJ2-7
TGTGCCAGCAGCTTAGCGGGAGGGCCGGGAGAGCAGTACTTC
CASSLAGGPGEQYF
>-|TRBV28|TRBD1|TRBJ2-4
TGTGCCAGCAGTCTGACAGGGGTGATCGGGGCCAAAAACATTCAGTACTTC
CASSLTGVIGAKNIQYF
>-|TRBV28|TRBD1|TRBJ1-2
TGTGCCAGCACCCAGACAGGGCGCTATGGCTACACCTTC
CASTQTGRYGYTF
>-|TRBV28|TRBD2|TRBJ2-5
TGTGCCAGCAGTTTAGGGGGGGTAAGGGAGACCCAGTACTTC
CASSLGGVRETQYF
>-|TRBV28|-|TRBJ2-5
TGTGCCAGCAGTGACCGGGACAAAGAGACCCAGTACTTC
CASSDRDKETQYF
>-|TRBV28|-|TRBJ2-7
TGTGCCAGCAAATCAGATGGTCGAGGTACTAGCTCCTACGAGCAGTACTTC
CASKSDGRGTSSYEQYF
>-|TRBV7-9|-|TRBJ2-7
TGTGCCAGCAGCTCACGGACAGAAGCCTACGAGCAGTACTTC
CASSSRTEAYEQYF
>-|TRBV28|-|TRBJ2-5
TGTGCCAGCAGTTTATTGGCAGGCAGAGAGACCCAGTACTTC
CASSLLAGRETQYF
>-|TRBV5-4|TRBD1|TRBJ1-3
TGTGCCAGCAGCTTGGATATCGGGACAGGGGCTGGAAACACCATATATTTT
CASSLDIGTGAGNTIYF
>-|TRBV14|TRBD2|TRBJ2-1
TGTGCCAGCAGCGGGATTAGCGGGAGTTGGTCCTACAATGAGCAGTTCTTC
CASSGISGSWSYNEQFF
>-|TRBV6-1|-|TRBJ2-2
TGTGCCAGCAGCCTCGGGAGGAACACCGGGGAGCTGTTTTTT
CASSLGRNTGELFF
>-|TRBV7-3|TRBD1|TRBJ2-1
TGTGCCAGCAGCCCCGGACAGGGTTCGAATGAGCAGTTCTTC
CASSPGQGSNEQFF
>-|TRBV28|-|TRBJ2-7
TGTGCCAGCAGTTCTCGATGGAGGATCACCTACGAGCAGTACTTC
CASSSRWRITYEQYF
>-|TRBV2|TRBD1|TRBJ2-2
TGTGCCAGCAGATTAGACAGGGACACCGGGGAGCTGTTTTTT
CASRLDRDTGELFF
>-|TRBV7-6|-|TRBJ2-1
TGTGCCAGCAGCCCCCGGACTGGTTCCTACAATGAGCAGTTCTTC
CASSPRTGSYNEQFF
>-|TRBV6-5|TRBD1|TRBJ2-7
TGTGCCAGCAGTTTAGACAGGGGCGCCCACGAGCAGTACTTC
CASSLDRGAHEQYF
>-|TRBV4-1|TRBD2|TRBJ2-1
TGCGCCAGCAGCCAAACTCCGGGACTAGCAAAAGCGCTTTACAATGAGCAGTTCTTC
CASSQTPGLAKALYNEQFF
>-|TRBV10-3|TRBD2|TRBJ2-3
TGTGCCATCAGTGAGTCCCTCGGGGTGCGGGAGACTAGCACAGATACGCAGTATTTT
CAISESLGVRETSTDTQYF
>-|TRBV30|TRBD2|TRBJ2-1
TGTGCCTGGAGTACCGGGACTAGCGCTAATGAGCAGTTCTTC
CAWSTGTSANEQFF
>-|TRBV28|-|TRBJ2-5
TGTGCCAGCAGTTTCTGGCGGGCCGGGGAGACCCAGTACTTC
CASSFWRAGETQYF
>few|TRBV29-1|TRBD1|TRBJ1-1
TGCAGCGTAAACCGGGACAGGATGAACACTGAAGCTTTCTTT
CSVNRDRMNTEAFF
>-|TRBV29-1|-|TRBJ1-1
TGCAGCGTGGGAGATTGGGGCACTGAAGCTTTCTTT
CSVGDWGTEAFF
>few|TRBV7-8|-|TRBJ2-7
TGTGCCAGCAGCTCCATGGGCCAGGGCATACACTTC
CASSSMGQGIHF
>-|TRBV6-5|TRBD1|TRBJ1-2
TGTGCCAGCACCCGGCAGGGGGCTGGTGGCTACACCTTC
CASTRQGAGGYTF
>-|TRBV4-3|-|TRBJ1-1
TGCGCCAGCAGCCAAGAAGGCCCCTGGGGGCTTATGAACACTGAAGCTTTCTTT
CASSQEGPWGLMNTEAFF
>-|TRBV5-1|TRBD2|TRBJ2-7
TGCGCCAGCAGATTTCGGGAGGCCACCTACGAGCAGTACTTC
CASRFREATYEQYF
>-|TRBV19|TRBD1|TRBJ2-5
TGTGCCAGTATGGTCCTGGGGACAGGGGGCAGGCAGACCCAGTACTTC
CASMVLGTGGRQTQYF
>-|TRBV7-7|-|TRBJ2-7
TGTGCTAGCAGCTTACCGATCGACAGGCCCTACGAGCAGTACTTC
CASSLPIDRPYEQYF
>once|TRBV7-6|-|TRBJ2-1
TGTGCCAGCAGCCGAAGGACCGGGGGTGAGCAGTTCTTC
CASSRRTGGEQFF
>-|TRBV4-1|-|TRBJ2-7
TGCGCCAGCAGCCAAGACACAGGGCCTACCTACGAGCAGTACTTC
CASSQDTGPTYEQYF
>-|TRBV5-4|TRBD1|TRBJ2-4
TGTGCCAGCAGCCCGGACAGGGGAAGACTGTACTTC
CASSPDRGRLYF
>large|TRBV9|TRBD2|TRBJ2-1
TGTGCCAGCAGCGTATTTCCGGGAGAGGGAGGGAATGAGCAGTTCTTC
CASSVFPGEGGNEQFF
>few|TRBV15|TRBD1|TRBJ1-1
TGTGCCACCAGCAGAACAGGGGGCACTGAAGCTTTCTTT
CATSRTGGTEAFF
>-|TRBV29-1|TRBD1|TRBJ2-3
TGCAGCGTTCTGGGACAGGTTAACACAGATACGCAGTATTTT
CSVLGQVNTDTQYF
>-|TRBV18|TRBD1|TRBJ2-7
TGTGCCAGCTCACCATTTTCCGGACAGGGCCACCGCGAGCAGTACTTC
CASSPFSGQGHREQYF
>-|TRBV29-1|-|TRBJ2-1
TGCAGCGTGAGCTCCTACAATGAGCAGTTCTTC
CSVSSYNEQFF
>-|TRBV5-3|-|TRBJ2-5
TGTGCCAGAAGCAAAAAATTACCGGGAACAGGGGAGACCCAGTACTTC
CARSKKLPGTGETQYF